This T cell receptor (beta chain) was retrieved from a study of tumour-infiltrating T cells in Burkitt lymphoma (dated by TCRdb to the early 2020s). Regarding the study in general: TCR repertoire data were compared against clinical outcome, and productive clonality predicted overall survival and progression-free survival independently of established prognostic factors such as age at diagnosis.

The V and J ends are trimmed by 3 bases and 5 bases, leaving 8 bases between them. Including the terminal cysteine and phenylalanine, the CDR3 comprises 12 residues. Only CDR3 DNA is held: 36 bases, read in frame from base 1. CDR1 and CDR2, looked up from the germline V gene (reference sequence), are LNHNV and YYDKDF. The library was built by means of the immunoSEQ multiplex PCR assay. Imported from immuneACCESS, the table was reduced by TCRdb to in-frame sequences with V and J called. These copies leave out some clones; in studies compared against another copy, an unresolved V gene accounts for under half, and the cause of the remainder is not known. The sample has about 14,000 clones on record, about 30% of them singletons. Approximately 6% of the sample is held by the ten biggest clonotypes. Details on this clone: Its antigen is unknown. Nothing much larger sits one base from this clone, and base qualities are not available.

The V and J genes are TRBV15 and TRBJ2-7; the D gene cannot be resolved reliably. This sequence was found in a human donor with diffuse large B-cell lymphoma. The specimen sequenced was tumor tissue. The CDR3 is CATSRPSDEQYF. The nucleotides are TGTGCCACCAGCAGGCCTAGTGACGAGCAGTACTTC.